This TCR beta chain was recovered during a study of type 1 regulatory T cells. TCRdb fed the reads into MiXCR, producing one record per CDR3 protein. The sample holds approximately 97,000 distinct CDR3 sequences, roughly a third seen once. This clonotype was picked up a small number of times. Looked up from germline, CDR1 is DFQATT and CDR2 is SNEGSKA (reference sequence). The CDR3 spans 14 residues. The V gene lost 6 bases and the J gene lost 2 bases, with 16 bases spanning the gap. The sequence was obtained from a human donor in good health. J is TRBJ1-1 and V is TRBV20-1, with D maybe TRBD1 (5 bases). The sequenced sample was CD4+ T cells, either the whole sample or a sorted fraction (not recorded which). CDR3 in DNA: TGCAGTGCCACTTCCAGGGACGGAAACACTGAAGCTTTCTTT. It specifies CSATSRDGNTEAFF.